The clone carrying this T cell receptor (beta chain) was seen more than once but under ten times. The antigen is undetermined. The CDR3 has 21 residues. Unmatched junction bases numbered 20, after V lost 0 bases and J lost 8 bases. CDR1 is LGHNA and CDR2 is YNFKEQ in the germline V gene. These data originate in a study of blood T cells in healthy people across ages. Next came a second PCR, run for roughly 6 to 11 cycles, which used a sample-barcoded 5' primer along with a J-beta primer mix. Using its own MiXCR run on the 5' RACE reads, TCRdb lists one record per CDR3 protein. The sample has about 800,000 distinct CDR3 sequences; about 62% are singletons. Study conclusions and caveats: Estimates of total diversity, which came from one million sequenced T cells, were considered to be underestimates.

The sample was blood. The gene calls are TRBV4-2 and TRBJ2-1, with TRBD2 identical over 12 bases. This TCR was sampled from a man aged 30 to 45 in good health. The CDR3 region has the DNA TGTGCCAGCAGCCAAGAAACAGGGAATGTTCTAGCGGGAGGGCCTGGGGATGAGCAGTTCTTC. It is translated as CASSQETGNVLAGGPGDEQFF.